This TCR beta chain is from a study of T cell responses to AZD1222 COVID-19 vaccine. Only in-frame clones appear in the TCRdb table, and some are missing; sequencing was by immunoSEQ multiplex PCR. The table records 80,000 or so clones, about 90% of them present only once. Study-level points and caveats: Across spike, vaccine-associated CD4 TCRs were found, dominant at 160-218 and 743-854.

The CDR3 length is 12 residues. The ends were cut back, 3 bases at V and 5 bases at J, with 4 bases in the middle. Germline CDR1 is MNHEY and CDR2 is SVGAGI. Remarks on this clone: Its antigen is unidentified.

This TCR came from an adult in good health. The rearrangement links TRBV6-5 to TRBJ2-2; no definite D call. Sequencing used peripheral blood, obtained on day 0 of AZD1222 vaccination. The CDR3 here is CASSYLTGELFF. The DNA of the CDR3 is TGTGCCAGCAGTTATCTGACCGGGGAGCTGTTTTTT.